This record concerns one T cell receptor (beta chain) sequence. Original analysis: Nucleated cell number was recorded as an estimate derived from reference gene primer amplification. Generated by immunoSEQ multiplex PCR, the TCRdb table keeps only in-frame clones and is missing some. For V, J and clone size, that table is used; D and trimming come from the DNA. This sample has roughly 60,000 clones, with over 75% found just once. These data belong to a study of blood T cell repertoires in COVID-19. On the study more broadly: The samples span acute and convalescent COVID-19 from the United States, Italy and Spain. T cells, B-cell-depleted T cells, or PBMCs provided the cDNA or gDNA that served as material.

CDR3 size: 19 residues. The rearrangement joins TRBV21-1 to TRBJ2-3; the table gives TRBD2 as D, unverified against the DNA. TRBV21-1 represents a pseudogene. This receptor was taken from a woman at least 80 years old with active COVID-19. Sequencing input: peripheral blood. The CDR3 loop is CASSLRGLAGVSLTDTQYF. The CDR3 nucleotides are TGTGCCAGCAGCTTAAGGGGGCTAGCGGGAGTCTCGCTCACAGATACGCAGTATTTT.